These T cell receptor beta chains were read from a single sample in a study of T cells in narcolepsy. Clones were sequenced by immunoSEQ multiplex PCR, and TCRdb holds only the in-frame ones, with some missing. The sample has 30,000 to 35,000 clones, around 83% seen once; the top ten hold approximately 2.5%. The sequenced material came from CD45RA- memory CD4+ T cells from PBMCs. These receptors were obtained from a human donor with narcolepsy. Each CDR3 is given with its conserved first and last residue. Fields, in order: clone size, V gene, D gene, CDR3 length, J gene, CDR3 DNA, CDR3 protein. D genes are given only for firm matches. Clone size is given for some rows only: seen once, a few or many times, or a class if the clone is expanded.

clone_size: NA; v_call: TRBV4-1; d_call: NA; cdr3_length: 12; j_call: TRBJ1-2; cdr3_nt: TGCGCCAGCAGCCAACCCGGGACCCCCTACACCTTC; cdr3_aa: CASSQPGTPYTF
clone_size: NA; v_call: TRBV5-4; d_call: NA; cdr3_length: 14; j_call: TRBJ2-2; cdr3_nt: TGTGCCAGCAGCTTTGCGACTAACACCGGGGAGCTGTTTTTT; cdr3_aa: CASSFATNTGELFF
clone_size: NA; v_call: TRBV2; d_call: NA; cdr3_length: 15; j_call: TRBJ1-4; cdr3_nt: TGTGCCAGCACCCGAGGAGGAGGGATGAATGAAAAACTGTTTTTT; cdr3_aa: CASTRGGGMNEKLFF
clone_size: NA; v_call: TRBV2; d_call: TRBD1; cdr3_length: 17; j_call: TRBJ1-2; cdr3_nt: TGTGCCAGCAGTGGTGGTTGGGGGACAGGGGGCAACTATGGCTACACCTTC; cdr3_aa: CASSGGWGTGGNYGYTF
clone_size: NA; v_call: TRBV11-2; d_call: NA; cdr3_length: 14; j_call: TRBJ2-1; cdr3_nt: TGTGCCAGCAGCTTAGAGGTTGTCTACAATGAGCAGTTCTTC; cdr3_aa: CASSLEVVYNEQFF
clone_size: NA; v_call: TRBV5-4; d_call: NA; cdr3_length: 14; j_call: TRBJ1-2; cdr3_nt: TGTGCCAGCAGCTTGGCCGGACAGCCCTATGGCTACACCTTC; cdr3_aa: CASSLAGQPYGYTF
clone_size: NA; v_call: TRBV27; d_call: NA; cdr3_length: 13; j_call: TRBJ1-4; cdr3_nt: TGTGCCAGCAGTTTAGGGGGGCGGGAAAAACTGTTTTTT; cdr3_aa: CASSLGGREKLFF
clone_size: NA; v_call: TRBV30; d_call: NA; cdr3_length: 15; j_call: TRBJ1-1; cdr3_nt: TGTGCCTGGAGTGTCACAGGGCGGGGGAACACTGAAGCTTTCTTT; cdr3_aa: CAWSVTGRGNTEAFF
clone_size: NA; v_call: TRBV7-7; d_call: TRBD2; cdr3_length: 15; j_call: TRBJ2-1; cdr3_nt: TGTGCCAGCAGCTTAAAATACGGGGGAGGGAATGAGCAGTTCTTC; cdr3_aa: CASSLKYGGGNEQFF
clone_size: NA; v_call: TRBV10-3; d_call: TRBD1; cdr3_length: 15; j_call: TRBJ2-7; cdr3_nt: TGTGCCATCAGTGCGGACAGGGGTAGAGTCTACGAGCAGTACTTC; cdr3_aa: CAISADRGRVYEQYF
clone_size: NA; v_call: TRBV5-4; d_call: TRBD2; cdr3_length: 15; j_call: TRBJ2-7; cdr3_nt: TGTGCCAGCAGCCTGGGACTAGCGGGTTCCTACGAGCAGTACTTC; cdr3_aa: CASSLGLAGSYEQYF
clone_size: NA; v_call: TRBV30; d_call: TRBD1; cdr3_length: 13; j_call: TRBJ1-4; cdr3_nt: TGTGCCTGGACCCCCGACAGGGCTGAAAAACTGTTTTTT; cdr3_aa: CAWTPDRAEKLFF
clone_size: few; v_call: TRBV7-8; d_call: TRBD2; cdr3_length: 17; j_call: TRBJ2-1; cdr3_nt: TGTGCCAGCAGCGGAGAGGGGTGGGGGGGGTTATACAATGAGCAGTTCTTC; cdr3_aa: CASSGEGWGGLYNEQFF
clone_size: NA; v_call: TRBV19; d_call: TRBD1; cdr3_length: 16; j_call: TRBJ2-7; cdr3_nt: TGTGCCAGTAGTCTAAAGGGACAGGGAAACTCCTACGAGCAGTACTTC; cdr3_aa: CASSLKGQGNSYEQYF
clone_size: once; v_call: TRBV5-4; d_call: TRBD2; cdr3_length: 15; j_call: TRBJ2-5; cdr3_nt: TGTGCCAGCAGCAAGGGACTAGCGGGGCAAGAGACCCAGTACTTC; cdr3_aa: CASSKGLAGQETQYF
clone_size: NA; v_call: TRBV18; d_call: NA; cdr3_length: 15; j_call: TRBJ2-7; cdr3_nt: TGTGCCAGCTCACCGTCTACGGCTAGATCCTACGAGCAGTACTTC; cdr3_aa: CASSPSTARSYEQYF
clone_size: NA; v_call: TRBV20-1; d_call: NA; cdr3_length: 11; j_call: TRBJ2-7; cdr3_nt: TGCAGTGCCCGTGGACCATACGAGCAGTACTTC; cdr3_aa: CSARGPYEQYF
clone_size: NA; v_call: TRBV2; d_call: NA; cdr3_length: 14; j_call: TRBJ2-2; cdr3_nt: TGTGCCAGCAGGAAGGGACAGAACACCGGGGAGCTGTTTTTT; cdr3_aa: CASRKGQNTGELFF
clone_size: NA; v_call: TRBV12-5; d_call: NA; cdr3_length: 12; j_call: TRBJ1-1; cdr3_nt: TGTGCTAGTGGTGAAATTAACACTGAAGCTTTCTTT; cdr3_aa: CASGEINTEAFF
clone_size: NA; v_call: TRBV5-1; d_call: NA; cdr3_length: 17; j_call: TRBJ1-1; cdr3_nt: TGCGCCAGCAGCTTTATGAACACAGGCTCCAGTGACACTGAAGCTTTCTTT; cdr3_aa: CASSFMNTGSSDTEAFF
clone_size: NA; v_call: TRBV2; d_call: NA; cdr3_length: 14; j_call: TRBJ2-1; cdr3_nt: TGTGCCAGCAATCTCCAGGGGACCTACAATGAGCAGTTCTTC; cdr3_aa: CASNLQGTYNEQFF
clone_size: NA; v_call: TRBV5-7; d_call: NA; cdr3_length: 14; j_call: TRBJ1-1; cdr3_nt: TGTGCCGGCAGCAGTTCAAGGGAGGCAACTGAAGCTTTCTTT; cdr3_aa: CAGSSSREATEAFF
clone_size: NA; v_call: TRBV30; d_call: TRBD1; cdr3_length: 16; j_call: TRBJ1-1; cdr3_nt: TGTGCCTGGAGAGCCGGGACAGGGGTTTTGAACACTGAAGCTTTCTTT; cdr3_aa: CAWRAGTGVLNTEAFF
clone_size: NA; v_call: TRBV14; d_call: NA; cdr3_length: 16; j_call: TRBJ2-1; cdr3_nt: TGTGCCAGCAGCCAAGAATTGGCTAGATTTGCGTCTGAGCAGTTCTTC; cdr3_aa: CASSQELARFASEQFF
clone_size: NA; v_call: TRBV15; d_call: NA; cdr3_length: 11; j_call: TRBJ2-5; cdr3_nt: TGTGCCACCAGCGGAAGGGAGACCCAGTACTTC; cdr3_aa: CATSGRETQYF
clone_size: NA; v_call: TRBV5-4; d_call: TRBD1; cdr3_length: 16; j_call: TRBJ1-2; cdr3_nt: TGTGCCAGCAGCTTGTCCCGACAGGGGGCAGGATATGGCTACACCTTC; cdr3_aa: CASSLSRQGAGYGYTF
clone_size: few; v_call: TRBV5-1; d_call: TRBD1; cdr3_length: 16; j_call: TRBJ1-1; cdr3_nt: TGCGCCAGCAGCGAAGGGGACAGGACTATGAACACTGAAGCTTTCTTT; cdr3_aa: CASSEGDRTMNTEAFF
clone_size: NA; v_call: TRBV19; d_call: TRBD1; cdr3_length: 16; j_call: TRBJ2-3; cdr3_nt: TGTGCCAGTAGTGACCCCGGGACAGGGTTTAGGGATACGCAGTATTTT; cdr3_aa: CASSDPGTGFRDTQYF
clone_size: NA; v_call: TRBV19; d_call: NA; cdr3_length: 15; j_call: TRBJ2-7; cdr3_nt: TGTGCCAGTAGCTCCCTGAGACAGGGCCGGGGGGAGCAGTACTTC; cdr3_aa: CASSSLRQGRGEQYF
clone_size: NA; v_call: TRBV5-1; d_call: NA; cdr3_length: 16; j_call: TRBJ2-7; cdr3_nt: TGCGCCAGCAGCCCGGGACCGCTCCAGGGAACCTACGAGCAGTACTTC; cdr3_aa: CASSPGPLQGTYEQYF
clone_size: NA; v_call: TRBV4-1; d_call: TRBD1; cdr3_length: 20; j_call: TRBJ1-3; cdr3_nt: TGCGCCAGCAGCCAAACCCCCCGGGACAGGGCGTTCAGCTCTGGAAACACCATATATTTT; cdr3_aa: CASSQTPRDRAFSSGNTIYF
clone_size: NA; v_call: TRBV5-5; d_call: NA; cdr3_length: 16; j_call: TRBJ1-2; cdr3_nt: TGTGCCAGCAGCTTGTTGCTGCCTCCCAATTTTTCTGGCTACACCTTC; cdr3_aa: CASSLLLPPNFSGYTF
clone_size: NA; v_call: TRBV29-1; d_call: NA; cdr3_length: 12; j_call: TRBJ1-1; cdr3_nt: TGCGGCGCTCAACAGGGGAACACTGAAGCTTTCTTT; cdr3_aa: CGAQQGNTEAFF
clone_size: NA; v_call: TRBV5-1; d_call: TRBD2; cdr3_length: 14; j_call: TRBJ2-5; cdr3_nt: TGCGCCAGCAGCGGAAGGACTAGCGGGGGAGAGCAGTACTTC; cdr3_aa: CASSGRTSGGEQYF
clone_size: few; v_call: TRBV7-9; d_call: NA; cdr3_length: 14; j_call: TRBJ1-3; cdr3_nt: TGTGCCAGCAGCTTAGAGCCAGGGGAAAACACCATATATTTT; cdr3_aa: CASSLEPGENTIYF
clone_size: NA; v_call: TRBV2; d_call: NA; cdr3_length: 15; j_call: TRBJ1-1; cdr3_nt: TGTGCCAGCAGCTACCAGGGGCTCGGGAACACTGAAGCTTTCTTT; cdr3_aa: CASSYQGLGNTEAFF
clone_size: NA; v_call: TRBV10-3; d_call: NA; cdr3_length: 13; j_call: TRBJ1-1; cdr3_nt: TGTGCCATCAGTGGAGAGCGGAACACTGAAGCTTTCTTT; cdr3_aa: CAISGERNTEAFF
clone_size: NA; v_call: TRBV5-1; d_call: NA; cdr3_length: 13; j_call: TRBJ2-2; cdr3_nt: TGCGCCAGCAGCCCGGCAGCGGCCGGGGAGCTGTTTTTT; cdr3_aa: CASSPAAAGELFF
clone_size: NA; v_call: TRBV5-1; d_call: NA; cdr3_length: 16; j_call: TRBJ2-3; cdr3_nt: TGCGCCAGCAGCCCCGGTCCTAGGGCCCCCACAGATACGCAGTATTTT; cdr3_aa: CASSPGPRAPTDTQYF